Following are 23 T cell receptor beta chains from one sample sequenced in a study of control samples from healthy donors and cancer patients. Method: immunoSEQ multiplex PCR; TCRdb's copy keeps in-frame clones and lacks some. Among approximately 160,000 clones listed, roughly 94% were seen once. Sequenced: blood. The source of these receptors is a young woman in good health.

The V gene is TRBV14, the J gene TRBJ1-2; D is unclear. Germline loops: CDR1 SGHDN, CDR2 FVKESK. Trimming stripped 1 base from V and 4 bases from J, with 7 bases between. The CDR3 extends over 13 amino acids. The CDR3, as DNA: TGTGCCAGCAGCCAAGGCCAGTTCTATGGCTACACCTTC. It codes for CASSQGQFYGYTF.

This chain connects TRBV5-5 to TRBJ1-1; D ambiguous. From germline, CDR1 is SGHKS and CDR2 YYEKEE (reference sequence). This CDR3 is 12 amino acids long. The ends were cut back, 0 bases at V and 6 bases at J, with 6 bases in the middle. The CDR3 coding sequence is TGTGCCAGCAGCTTGGAGCATGCTGAAGCTTTCTTT. Translating it yields CASSLEHAEAFF.

The chain recombines TRBV11-2 with TRBJ2-5, with D perhaps matching TRBD1 (6 bases). The CDR3 contains 15 residues. Germline assignment: CDR1 SGHAT and CDR2 FQNNGV. V was trimmed by 0 bases and J by 3 bases, leaving 11 bases between them. In DNA, the CDR3 is TGTGCCAGCAGCTTAGATGGGTCAGGGGAAGAGACCCAGTACTTC. This codes for CASSLDGSGEETQYF. The full variable domain, completed using reference TRBV11-2 and TRBJ2-5, is EAGVAQSPRYKIIEKRQSVAFWCNPISGHATLYWYQQILGQGPKLLIQFQNNGVVDDSQLPKDRFSAERLKGVDSTLKIQPAKLEDSAVYLCASSLDGSGEETQYFGPGTRLLVL.

V is TRBV19 and J is TRBJ1-3; no firm D call. The V end was cut by 8 bases, the J end by 2 bases, with 7 bases between. Germline lookup yields CDR1 LNHDA and CDR2 SQIVND (reference sequence). This CDR3 is built from 12 residues. The CDR3 DNA reads TGTGCCAGTCTATCCCCTGGAAACACCATATATTTT. The encoded protein is CASLSPGNTIYF.

The chain carries TRBV13 and TRBJ1-4; D is perhaps TRBD1 (5 bases). The CDR3 is made up of 18 amino acids. Germline CDR1 and CDR2: PRHDT and FYEKMQ (reference sequence). V lost 2 bases, J lost 8 bases, and 24 bases lay in between. CDR3 sequence (DNA): TGTGCCAGCAGCTTATCCCGGGGTTGGGGGACCCCGGGGGAAAAACTGTTTTTT. Residues: CASSLSRGWGTPGEKLFF. Full variable domain (missing parts from reference TRBV13 and TRBJ1-4): AAGVIQSPRHLIKEKRETATLKCYPIPRHDTVYWYQQGPGQDPQFLISFYEKMQSDKGSIPDRFSAQQFSDYHSELNMSSLELGDSALYFCASSLSRGWGTPGEKLFFGSGTQLSVL.

The chain carries TRBV11-1 and TRBJ1-1, with D possibly TRBD1 on 6 matching bases. Germline CDR1 SGHAT, CDR2 FQDESV (reference sequence). The CDR3 consists of 15 residues. V was clipped by 5 bases and J by 5 bases, with 18 bases between them. CDR3 sequence reads: CASSPRGGGWTEAFF. The CDR3 nucleotides read TGTGCCAGCAGCCCCAGGGGCGGGGGATGGACTGAAGCTTTCTTT.

The chain joins TRBV29-1 to TRBJ2-1; D possibly corresponds to TRBD2 (7 bases). This CDR3 comprises 13 residues. Germline V gene lookup returns CDR1 SQVTM and CDR2 ANQGSEA. Trimming took off 6 bases at V and 14 bases at J, with 23 bases between the two ends. This CDR3 is CSVATGGGGLEFF. CDR3 DNA: TGCAGCGTAGCCACTGGAGGGGGAGGGCTGGAGTTCTTC.

V gene TRBV28 combines with J gene TRBJ1-5; D unclear. The CDR3 sequence is 15 residues long. CDR1 MDHEN and CDR2 SYDVKM come from the germline V gene. V dropped 6 bases and J dropped 8 bases, with 20 bases sitting between them. The CDR3 loop reads CASRTSLPGREPQHF. CDR3 in DNA: TGTGCCAGCAGAACCTCCCTCCCGGGTAGGGAGCCCCAGCATTTT.

V usage is TRBV6-5 and J usage is TRBJ1-5, with TRBD1 identical over 7 bases. The V segment lost 6 bases and the J segment 14 bases; nucleotides outside the gene matches: 16. The CDR3 has 14 residues. Germline V gene sequence: CDR1 MNHEY, CDR2 SVGAGI. CDR3 protein: CASSSDRQGSFEHF. The CDR3 DNA reads TGTGCCAGCAGCTCGGACAGGCAGGGTTCGTTCGAGCATTTT.

The chain is built from TRBV2 and TRBJ1-1; the D is unclear. The length of the CDR3 is 14 residues. With 3 bases removed from V and 0 bases from J, the gap between germline ends came to 8 bases. CDR1 and CDR2 (germline): SNHLY, FYNNEI. DNA of the CDR3: TGTGCCAGCAGTGAGGTGGAAATGAACACTGAAGCTTTCTTT. It codes for CASSEVEMNTEAFF.

The rearrangement links TRBV7-9 to TRBJ1-4; no definite D call. This CDR3 contains 13 residues. The V and J ends lost 5 bases and 8 bases respectively, with 12 bases between them. The germline CDR1 and CDR2 sequences are SEHNR and FQNEAQ (reference sequence). This chain's CDR3 is CASSLQGREKLFF. The CDR3 DNA sequence: TGTGCCAGCAGCCTGCAAGGGCGGGAAAAACTGTTTTTT. The complete variable domain, with remaining parts taken from reference TRBV7-9 and TRBJ1-4, reads DTGVSQNPRHKITKRGQNVTFRCDPISEHNRLYWYRQTLGQGPEFLTYFQNEAQLEKSRLLSDRFSAERPKGSFSTLEIQRTEQGDSAMYLCASSLQGREKLFFGSGTQLSVL.

This clone has just one count. CDR3: CASSLASSYNEQFF. The CDR3, as DNA: TGTGCCAGCAGCTTAGCGAGCTCCTACAATGAGCAGTTCTTC. This rearrangement joins TRBV7-9 to TRBJ2-1, with D uncertain. The CDR3 is 14 amino acids. V lost 0 bases to trimming and J lost 0 bases, with 3 bases between them. Germline CDR1 SEHNR, CDR2 FQNEAQ (reference sequence). Using reference TRBV7-9 and TRBJ2-1 for the parts outside the CDR3, the full variable domain is DTGVSQNPRHKITKRGQNVTFRCDPISEHNRLYWYRQTLGQGPEFLTYFQNEAQLEKSRLLSDRFSAERPKGSFSTLEIQRTEQGDSAMYLCASSLASSYNEQFFGPGTRLTVL.

The gene calls are TRBV11-2 and TRBJ1-4, with a weak D call TRBD1 (5 bases). The CDR3 is 15 residues long. Germline values: CDR1 SGHAT, CDR2 FQNNGV. The germline V and J ends were trimmed by 1 base and 4 bases, with 10 bases remaining between them. CDR3 sequence: CASSLGGPINEKLFF. The CDR3 DNA reads as TGTGCCAGCAGCTTAGGGGGCCCAATTAATGAAAAACTGTTTTTT.

V usage is TRBV11-2 and J usage is TRBJ2-2, with D hard to call. The length of the CDR3 is 13 residues. V was shortened by 5 bases and J by 7 bases, with 11 bases between the two germline ends. Germline CDR1 is SGHAT and CDR2 is FQNNGV. CDR3 DNA sequence: TGTGCCAGCAGCCCGGGCCAATACGGGGAGCTGTTTTTT. Its translation: CASSPGQYGELFF.

The V gene is TRBV9, the J gene TRBJ2-7; D gene ambiguous. Trimming took 0 bases from V and 1 from J, leaving 8 bases between them. Germline V gene data show CDR1 as SGDLS and CDR2 as YYNGEE. This CDR3 region has 14 residues. The CDR3 nucleotides read TGTGCCAGCAGCGTAGCGCAGGCTTCCTACGAGCAGTACTTC. Amino acid sequence: CASSVAQASYEQYF.

The chain employs TRBV28 and TRBJ1-1; D ambiguous. Between the trimmed V and J ends, which lost 2 bases and 5 bases, there was a span of 12 bases. Germline-derived CDR1 and CDR2 are MDHEN and SYDVKM. There are 14 residues in the CDR3. The CDR3, as DNA: TGTGCCAGCAGTTTACGAGGCACGCGGACTGAAGCTTTCTTT. This sequence encodes CASSLRGTRTEAFF.

The V call is TRBV15, the J call TRBJ1-1; TRBD1 matches at 12 bases. Germline values: CDR1 LNHNV, CDR2 YYDKDF (reference sequence). There are 15 residues in the CDR3. The trim removed 3 bases at V and 3 bases at J, leaving 2 bases unmatched. This CDR3 is CATSSGTGGYTEAFF. CDR3 DNA sequence: TGTGCCACCAGCAGTGGGACAGGGGGCTACACTGAAGCTTTCTTT.

The V and J genes are TRBV6-2 or TRBV6-3 and TRBJ1-5, with D tentatively TRBD1 (5 bases). Germline lookup yields CDR1 MNHEY and CDR2 SVGEGT. V dropped 2 bases and J dropped 5 bases, with 7 bases sitting between them. The CDR3 is made up of 13 amino acids. The CDR3: CASSYTGYQPQHF. CDR3 in DNA: TGTGCCAGCAGTTACACAGGATATCAGCCCCAGCATTTT.

The rearrangement uses TRBV5-6 and TRBJ2-3; 8 bases are shared with TRBD1. Trimming cost V 3 bases and J 3 bases; bases outside gene matches: 9. CDR3 length: 16 amino acids. CDR1 SGHDT and CDR2 YYEEEE come from the germline V gene. CDR3 protein: CASSYYGQGGTDTQYF. The CDR3 DNA reads as TGTGCCAGCAGCTATTACGGACAGGGTGGTACAGATACGCAGTATTTT.

This rearrangement joins TRBV2 to TRBJ2-1; 9 positions agree with TRBD1. Trimming cost V 5 bases and J 8 bases; bases outside gene matches: 4. Looked up from germline, CDR1 is SNHLY and CDR2 is FYNNEI. The length of the CDR3 is 13 residues. The CDR3: CASSPWTGDEQFF. The CDR3 DNA reads as TGTGCCAGCAGTCCTTGGACAGGGGATGAGCAGTTCTTC.

This chain links TRBV19 with TRBJ1-5; D is possibly TRBD1 (6 bases). The V and J ends lost 10 bases and 6 bases respectively, with 19 bases between them. CDR1 LNHDA and CDR2 SQIVND come from the germline V gene (reference sequence). The CDR3 is 14 amino acids. CDR3 sequence reads: CATSTTRGSQPQHF. The CDR3 DNA reads as TGTGCCACCTCAACGACCAGGGGTTCTCAGCCCCAGCATTTT. The full variable domain, rest sourced from reference TRBV19 and TRBJ1-5, is DGGITQSPKYLFRKEGQNVTLSCEQNLNHDAMYWYRQDPGQGLRLIYYSQIVNDFQKGDIAEGYSVSREKKESFPLTVTSAQKNPTAFYLCATSTTRGSQPQHFGDGTRLSIL.

This chain connects TRBV5-1 to TRBJ2-3; 9 bases line up with TRBD2. The CDR3 length is 16 residues. Germline V CDR1 and CDR2: SGHRS, YFSETQ. The J segment lost 4 bases and the V segment lost 4 bases, leaving 10 bases of the junction unmatched. This CDR3 is CASSQNRSGRPDTQYF. The CDR3 coding sequence is TGCGCCAGCAGCCAAAACCGTAGCGGGAGACCAGATACGCAGTATTTT.

This chain uses TRBV27 with TRBJ1-4; 7 nucleotides agree with TRBD1. Trimming cost V 2 bases and J 6 bases; bases outside gene matches: 9. CDR3 length: 16 residues. Looked up from germline, CDR1 is MNHEY and CDR2 is SMNVEV (reference sequence). CDR3 protein: CASSLPRDSRDEKLFF. The CDR3 coding sequence is TGTGCCAGCAGTTTACCTCGGGACAGTAGGGATGAAAAACTGTTTTTT.